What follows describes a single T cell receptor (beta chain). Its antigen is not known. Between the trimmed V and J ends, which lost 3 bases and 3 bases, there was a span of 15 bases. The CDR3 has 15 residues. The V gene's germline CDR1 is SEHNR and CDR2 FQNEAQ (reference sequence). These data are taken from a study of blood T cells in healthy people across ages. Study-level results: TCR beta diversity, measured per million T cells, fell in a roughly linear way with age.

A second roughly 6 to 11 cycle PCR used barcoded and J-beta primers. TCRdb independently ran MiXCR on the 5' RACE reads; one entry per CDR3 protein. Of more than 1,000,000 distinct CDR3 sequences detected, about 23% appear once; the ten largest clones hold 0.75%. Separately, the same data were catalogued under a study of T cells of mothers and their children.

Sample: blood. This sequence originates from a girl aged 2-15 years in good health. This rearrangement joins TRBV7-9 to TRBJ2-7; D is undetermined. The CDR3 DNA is TGTGCCAGCAGCTTTCTGAAAGGTGCCCTCTACGAGCAGTACTTC. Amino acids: CASSFLKGALYEQYF.